The sequence of this T cell receptor beta chain was determined in a study of T cell responses to AZD1222 COVID-19 vaccine listed by TCRdb under 2021. Context from the whole study: AZD1222 recipients whose second dose came at about 4 weeks and those whose second dose came at about 12 weeks were combined into one group, since spike-specific TCR depth and breadth did not differ between the two schedules. TCR sequencing covered fewer than 250 trial participants: some 210 given two doses of AZD1222 and around 26 given two doses of MenACWY control vaccine. Trial participants were enrolled by age into 18-55, 56-69 and 70-plus year subgroups, with roughly 160, 29 and 62 TCR-sequenced participants respectively. The full study reports these points: Because no samples from the day 14 peak response were available, repertoires could be characterized only after the peak T cell response. Participants were mostly white British, with more females than males. The authors suggested clonal diversity may have been underestimated. Epitopes outside the regions mutated in the B.1.351 and B.1.1.7 variants were reportedly recognized by nearly half of the unique spike-specific TCRs. The whole spike protein was spanned by vaccine-associated CD4 TCRs, and dominant responses were seen in regions 160-218 and 743-854. The 56-69-year group was small, and its depth increase did not reach significance, likely because of low power. Only six or seven AZD1222 recipients were SARS-CoV-2 seropositive at baseline, limiting conclusions about previously exposed vaccinees. After two AZD1222 doses, both the breadth and the depth of spike-specific TCRs were significantly higher than at day 0 and than in MenACWY recipients.

The germline V gene specifies MNHEY as CDR1 and SVGAGI as CDR2. The V end loses 5 bases and the J end loses 3 bases, and a stretch of 11 bases separates them. Inclusive of the bounding cysteine and phenylalanine, the CDR3 is 13 residues long. Kept here is only the CDR3 DNA, which spans 39 bases and is read in frame from base 1. This specimen's time point label, interpreted: baseline before first vaccination. Vaccinee samples came from UK trials COV001 and COV002, including a single-blind randomized controlled phase 2/3 trial of AZD1222 (ChAdOx1 nCoV-19) in healthy adults. Trial participant PBMC samples were collected at day 0 and day 28 after the second dose for TCRbeta chain sequencing. Comment on this clone: Its antigen is currently not known. One base away there is no much larger clone; base qualities are not given.

The CDR3 regions of human TCRbeta chains were subjected to immunosequencing. The paper's data handling went like this. Repertoire TCRs were matched against a reference library of SARS-CoV-2-specific TCRs generated with the MIRA antigen-specificity platform. Breadth was defined as the fraction of unique TCRs that were SARS-CoV-2-associated, and depth was defined as the fraction of total T cells that were SARS-CoV-2-associated. Using the MIRA data, every spike-specific TCR was mapped to the spike region that the TCR reacted to and assigned to either a CD4 or a CD8 class. Log10-transformed breadth and depth values were compared by one-way ANOVA with Sidak's multiple comparisons tests. This is the immuneACCESS table as TCRdb keeps it, with only in-frame sequences that have V and J called. A part of the clones is gone; compared with another copy, unresolved V genes explain less than half, and the rest is unexplained. For V, J and clone size, that table is used; D and trimming come from the DNA. A total of 130,000 to 150,000 clones appear in this sample, 80% to 90% of them only once. Around 1.6% of the sample is taken by the ten largest.

The sample consisted of peripheral blood, taken on day 0 of AZD1222 vaccination. This TCR derives from an adult in good health. Recombination joined TRBV6-5 with TRBJ2-7; TRBD2 is perhaps the D gene, given 5 matching bases. The nucleotides read TGTGCCAGCAGTACCCATCGGGGCTACGAGCAGTACTTC. The translation is CASSTHRGYEQYF.